This T cell receptor beta chain was retrieved from a study of shared clonotypes between healthy human individuals. Positively selected for CCR7, the CD45RO-negative cells used as naive CD8 cells excluded terminally differentiated effector memory CD45RA+ cells. Assay used: immunoSEQ multiplex PCR; TCRdb lists only in-frame clones, some missing. The sample lists roughly 2 million clones; roughly 95% were seen once. The sample consisted of naive CD8+ T cells sorted from blood. This TCR came from a man aged 18 to 30 in good health.

In DNA form, the CDR3 reads TGCGCCAGCAGCTTGGTCCCCCCCCGGGGGGCCGCAGATACGCAGTATTTT. It codes for CASSLVPPRGAADTQYF. This chain joins TRBV5-1 and TRBJ2-3, with D possibly matching TRBD2 (7 bases). Trimming took off 0 bases at V and 4 bases at J, with 18 bases between the two ends. The CDR3 spans 17 residues. Germline CDR1 is SGHRS and CDR2 is YFSETQ.